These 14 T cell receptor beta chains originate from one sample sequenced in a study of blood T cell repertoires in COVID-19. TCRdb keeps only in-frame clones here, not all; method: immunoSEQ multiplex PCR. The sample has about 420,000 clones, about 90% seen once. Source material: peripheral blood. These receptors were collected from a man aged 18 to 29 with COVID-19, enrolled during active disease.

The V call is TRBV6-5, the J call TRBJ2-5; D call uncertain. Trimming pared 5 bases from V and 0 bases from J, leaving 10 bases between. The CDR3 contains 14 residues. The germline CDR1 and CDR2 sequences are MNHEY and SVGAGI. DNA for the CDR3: TGTGCCAGCAGTCCCGAACTCCACCAAGAGACCCAGTACTTC. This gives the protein CASSPELHQETQYF.

Written as DNA, the CDR3 is TGTGCCATCAGGGAACGGGACTATTCCTACGAGCAGTACTTC. This encodes CAIRERDYSYEQYF. V usage is TRBV10-3 and J usage is TRBJ2-7, with 7 bases matching TRBD2. CDR1 is ENHRY, CDR2 SYGVKD, per germline. Trimming took 6 bases from V and 1 from J; bases not matched to a gene: 6. The CDR3 sequence is 14 residues long.

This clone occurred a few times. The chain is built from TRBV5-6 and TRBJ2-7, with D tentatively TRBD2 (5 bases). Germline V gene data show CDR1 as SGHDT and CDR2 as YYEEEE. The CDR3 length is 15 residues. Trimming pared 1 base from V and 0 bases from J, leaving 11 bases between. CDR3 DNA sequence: TGTGCCAGCAGCTTGTACGCAGGAGGCTCCTACGAGCAGTACTTC. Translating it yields CASSLYAGGSYEQYF.

The CDR3, as DNA: TGTGCCAGCAGTCCCCGGACTAGCGGGAGAACTTACGAGCAGTACTTC. This sequence encodes CASSPRTSGRTYEQYF. The rearrangement uses TRBV27 and TRBJ2-7; 13 bases are a match to TRBD2. J gave up 4 bases and V 5 bases, and 8 bases lay outside the gene matches. From germline, CDR1 is MNHEY and CDR2 SMNVEV (reference sequence). CDR3 length: 16 amino acids.

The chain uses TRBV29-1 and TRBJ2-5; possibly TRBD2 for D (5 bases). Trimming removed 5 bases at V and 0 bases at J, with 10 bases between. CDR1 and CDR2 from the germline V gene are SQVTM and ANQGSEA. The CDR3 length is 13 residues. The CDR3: CSVKRLYQETQYF. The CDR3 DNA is TGCAGCGTTAAGCGGCTGTACCAAGAGACCCAGTACTTC.

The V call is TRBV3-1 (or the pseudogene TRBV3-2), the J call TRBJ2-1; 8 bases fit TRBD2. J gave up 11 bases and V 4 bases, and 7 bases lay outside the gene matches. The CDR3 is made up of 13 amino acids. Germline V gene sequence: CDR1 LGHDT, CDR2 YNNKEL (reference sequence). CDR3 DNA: TGTGCCAGCAGCCTTGCTTCTAGCGGGCAGCAGTTCTTC. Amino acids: CASSLASSGQQFF.

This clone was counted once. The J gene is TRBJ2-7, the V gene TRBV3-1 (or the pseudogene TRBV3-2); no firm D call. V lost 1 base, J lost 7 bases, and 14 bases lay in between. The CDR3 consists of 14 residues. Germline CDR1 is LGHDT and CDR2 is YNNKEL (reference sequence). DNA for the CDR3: TGTGCCAGCAGCCAAGGGTACGTCGTAGAAGAGCAGTACTTC. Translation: CASSQGYVVEEQYF.

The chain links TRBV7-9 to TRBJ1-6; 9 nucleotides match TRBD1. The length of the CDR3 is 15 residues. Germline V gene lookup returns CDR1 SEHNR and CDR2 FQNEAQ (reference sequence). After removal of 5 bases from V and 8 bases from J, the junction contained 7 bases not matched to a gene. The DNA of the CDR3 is TGTGCCAGCAGCCGGGGACAGGGTTTTGATTCACCCCTCCACTTT. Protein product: CASSRGQGFDSPLHF.

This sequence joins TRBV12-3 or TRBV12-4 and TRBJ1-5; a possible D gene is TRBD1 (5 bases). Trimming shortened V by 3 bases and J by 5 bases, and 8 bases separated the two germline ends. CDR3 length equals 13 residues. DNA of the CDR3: TGTGCCAGCAGTTTTTTAGGGGATCAGCCCCAGCATTTT. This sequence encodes CASSFLGDQPQHF.

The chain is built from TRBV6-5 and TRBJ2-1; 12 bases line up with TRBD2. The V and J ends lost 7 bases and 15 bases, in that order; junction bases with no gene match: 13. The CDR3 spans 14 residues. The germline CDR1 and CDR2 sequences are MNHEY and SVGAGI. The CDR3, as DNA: TGTGCCAGCATTACGAGGACTAGCGGGACAGTGTGGTTCTTC. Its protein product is CASITRTSGTVWFF.

The chain's CDR3 is CASSLPTGEAFF. CDR3 in DNA: TGTGCCAGCAGCCTCCCAACAGGGGAAGCTTTCTTT. The V gene is TRBV7-9, the J gene TRBJ1-1, with a tentative D call TRBD1 (6 bases). This CDR3 has 12 amino acids. CDR1 and CDR2 from the germline V gene are SEHNR and FQNEAQ (reference sequence). V shed 5 bases and J shed 8 bases, with 12 bases lying between them.

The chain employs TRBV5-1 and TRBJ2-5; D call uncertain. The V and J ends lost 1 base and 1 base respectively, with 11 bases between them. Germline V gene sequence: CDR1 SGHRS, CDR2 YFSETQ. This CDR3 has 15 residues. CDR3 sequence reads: CASSLISQLQETQYF. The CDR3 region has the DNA TGCGCCAGCAGCTTGATTAGTCAACTCCAAGAGACCCAGTACTTC.

For the CDR3, the DNA is TGTGCCAGTATGGTCTACGGGAACACTGAAGCTTTCTTT. Translated: CASMVYGNTEAFF. V and J are TRBV19 and TRBJ1-1, with no clear D. Germline CDR1 and CDR2: LNHDA and SQIVND (reference sequence). V shed 7 bases and J shed 1 base, with 10 bases lying between them. CDR3 size: 13 residues.

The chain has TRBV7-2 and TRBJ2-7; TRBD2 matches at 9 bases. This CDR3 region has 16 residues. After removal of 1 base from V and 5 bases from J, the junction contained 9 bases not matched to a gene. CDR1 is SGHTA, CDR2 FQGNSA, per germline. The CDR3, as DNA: TGTGCCAGCAGCTTAGTGACTAGCGGTCGTATACACGAGCAGTACTTC. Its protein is CASSLVTSGRIHEQYF.